This T cell receptor beta chain was identified during a study of cytomegalovirus exposure and HLA in healthy donors. About the research overall: There were 65 million to 85 million unique TCRs (from HLA-typed donors) in an early data release.

Study observations and caveats: Further analysis was carried out later, and it showed several of the most significant clusters appearing linked to common viral pathogens. An analysis that was carried out later associated 15,000 to 20,000 TCR beta sequences with HLA alleles at 0.05 false discovery rate.

Concerning this clone: What it recognizes is unknown.

Despite likely unrecorded immune exposures, the donors were nominally healthy at the time of sampling. PCR employed 60 Vbeta and 13 Jbeta primers. Profiling relied on immunoSEQ multiplex PCR, and the TCRdb table lists in-frame clones only, not all of them. The sample has some 130,000 clones; about 87% are singletons. Material for sequencing was PBMCs. The receptor comes from a woman in her thirties in good health and CMV-seronegative.

The CDR3 region is CASSMGLAGIHEQFF. The CDR3 bases are TGTGCCAGTAGTATGGGGCTAGCGGGTATTCATGAGCAGTTCTTC. The V call is TRBV19, the J call TRBJ2-1; 8 bases match TRBD2. The CDR3 covers 15 residues. The V gene's germline CDR1 is LNHDA and CDR2 SQIVND (reference sequence). The V gene end was trimmed by 3 bases and the J gene end by 8 bases; junction bases not matched to a gene: 9. The full variable domain, its missing parts supplied by reference TRBV19 and TRBJ2-1, is DGGITQSPKYLFRKEGQNVTLSCEQNLNHDAMYWYRQDPGQGLRLIYYSQIVNDFQKGDIAEGYSVSREKKESFPLTVTSAQKNPTAFYLCASSMGLAGIHEQFFGPGTRLTVL.